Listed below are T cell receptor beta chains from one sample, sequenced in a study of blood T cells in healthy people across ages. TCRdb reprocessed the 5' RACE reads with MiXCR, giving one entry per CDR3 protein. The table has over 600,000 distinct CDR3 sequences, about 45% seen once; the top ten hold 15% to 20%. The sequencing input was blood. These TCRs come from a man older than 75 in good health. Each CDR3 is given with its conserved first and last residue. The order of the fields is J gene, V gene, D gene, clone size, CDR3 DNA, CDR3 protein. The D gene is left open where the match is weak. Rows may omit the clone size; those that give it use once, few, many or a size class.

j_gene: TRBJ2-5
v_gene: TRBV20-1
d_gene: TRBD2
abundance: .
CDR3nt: TGCAGTGCTAGAGCTGGACTAGCGGGAGGGGCGTTTAGGCAAGAGACCCAGTACTTC
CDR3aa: CSARAGLAGGAFRQETQYF

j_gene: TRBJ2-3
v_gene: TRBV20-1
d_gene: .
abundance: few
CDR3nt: TGCAGTGCTAGAGATGGGAGGACGCAGTATTTT
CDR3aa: CSARDGRTQYF

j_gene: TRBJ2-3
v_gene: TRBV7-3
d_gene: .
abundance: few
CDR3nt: TGTGCCAGCAGACAAGCTCCGGGCCACACAGATACGCAGTATTTT
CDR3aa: CASRQAPGHTDTQYF

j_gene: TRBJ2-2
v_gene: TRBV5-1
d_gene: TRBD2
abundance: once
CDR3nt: TGCGCCAGCAGACCAACTAGCGGGGGGACAAACACCGGGGAGCTGTTTTTT
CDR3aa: CASRPTSGGTNTGELFF

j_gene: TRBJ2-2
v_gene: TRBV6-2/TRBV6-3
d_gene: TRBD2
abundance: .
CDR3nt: TGTGCCAGCAGTTATTTGAGCGGGGCGAGCACCGGGGAGCTGTTTTTT
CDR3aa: CASSYLSGASTGELFF

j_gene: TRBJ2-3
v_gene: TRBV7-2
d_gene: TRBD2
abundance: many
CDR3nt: TGTGCCAGCAGCTTAGGGGCTAGCGGGAGTAGAGATACGCAGTATTTT
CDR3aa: CASSLGASGSRDTQYF

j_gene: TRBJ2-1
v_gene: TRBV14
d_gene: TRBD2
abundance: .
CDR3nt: TGTGCCAGCAGCCAGAGTAGCGGGGGCCTCGACTTTTACAATGAGCAGTTCTTC
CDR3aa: CASSQSSGGLDFYNEQFF

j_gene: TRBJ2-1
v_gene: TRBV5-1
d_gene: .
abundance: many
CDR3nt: TGCGCCAGCAGCCTGTCCCCTGGGGCCGAGCGTACCGATGAGCAGTTCTTC
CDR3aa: CASSLSPGAERTDEQFF

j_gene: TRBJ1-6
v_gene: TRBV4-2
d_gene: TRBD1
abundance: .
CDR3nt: TGTGCCAACAGCCAAGATTTGGGGACAGGGGGCCTCTCCTATAATTCACCCCTCCACTTT
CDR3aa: CANSQDLGTGGLSYNSPLHF

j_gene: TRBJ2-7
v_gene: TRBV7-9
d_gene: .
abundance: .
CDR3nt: TGTGCCAGCGGCGGTCGACGTGATGAGCAGTACTTC
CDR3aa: CASGGRRDEQYF

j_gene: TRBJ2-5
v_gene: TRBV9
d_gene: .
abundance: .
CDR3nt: TGTGCCAGCTCCGGGACTCGGCAAGAGACCCAGTACTTC
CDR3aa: CASSGTRQETQYF

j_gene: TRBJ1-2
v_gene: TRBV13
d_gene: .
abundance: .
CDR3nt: TGTGCCAGCAGCTTAGGCCACGGGGAGAACACCTTC
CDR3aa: CASSLGHGENTF

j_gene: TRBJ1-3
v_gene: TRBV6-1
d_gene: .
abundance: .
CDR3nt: TGTGCCAGCAGTGCTTCCAGGGTAGGCTCTGGAAACACCATATATTTT
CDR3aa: CASSASRVGSGNTIYF

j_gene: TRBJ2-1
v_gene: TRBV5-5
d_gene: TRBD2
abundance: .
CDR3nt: TGTGCCAGCAGCTTAGGGGCCGGGAGGGCAAGGGAGCAGTTCTTC
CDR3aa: CASSLGAGRAREQFF

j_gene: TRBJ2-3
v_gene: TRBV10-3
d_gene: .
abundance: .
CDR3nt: TGTGCCATCAGTTCAGGGGAGTCAGGCACAGATACGCAGTATTTT
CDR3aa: CAISSGESGTDTQYF

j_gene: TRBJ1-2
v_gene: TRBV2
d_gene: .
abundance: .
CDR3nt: TGTGCCGGGAGAGAGCGGGATAACTATGGCTACACCTTC
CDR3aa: CAGRERDNYGYTF

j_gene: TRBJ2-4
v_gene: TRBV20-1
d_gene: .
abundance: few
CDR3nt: TGCAGTGAGGGGGGGTTAAACATTCAGTACTTC
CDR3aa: CSEGGLNIQYF

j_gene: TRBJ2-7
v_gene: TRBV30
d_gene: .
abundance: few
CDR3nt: TGTGCCTGGAGTGTAGGTGGCGAGCAGTACTTC
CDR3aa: CAWSVGGEQYF

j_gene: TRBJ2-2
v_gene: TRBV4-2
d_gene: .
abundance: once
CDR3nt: TGTGCCAGCAGCCCCCTGGACGCCTCGAACACCGGGGAGCTGTTTTTT
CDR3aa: CASSPLDASNTGELFF

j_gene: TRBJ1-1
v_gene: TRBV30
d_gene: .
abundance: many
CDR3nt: TGTGCCTGGAGTGGAATCTTAGGGACACCCAACACTGAAGCTTTCTTT
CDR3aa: CAWSGILGTPNTEAFF

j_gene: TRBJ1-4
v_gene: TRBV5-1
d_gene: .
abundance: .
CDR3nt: TGCGCCAGCAGCTTGGGAGGGAGCGGCGCTAATGAAAAACTGTTTTTT
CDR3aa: CASSLGGSGANEKLFF

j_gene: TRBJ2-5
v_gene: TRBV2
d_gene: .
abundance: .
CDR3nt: TGTGCCAGCAGTGAAGCCCGACTAGTCAATGAGCAGTACTTC
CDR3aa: CASSEARLVNEQYF

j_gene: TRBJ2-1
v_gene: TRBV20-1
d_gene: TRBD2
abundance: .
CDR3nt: TGCAGTGCTAGAGTAGCGGGAGGGCCAGGGAATGAGCAGTTCTTC
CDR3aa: CSARVAGGPGNEQFF

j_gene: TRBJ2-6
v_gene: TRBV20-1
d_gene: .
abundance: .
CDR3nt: TGCAGTGCTAGCTTGGGCCTCTCTGGGGCCAACGTCCTGACTTTC
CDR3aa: CSASLGLSGANVLTF

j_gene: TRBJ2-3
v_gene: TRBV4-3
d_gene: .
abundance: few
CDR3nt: TGCGCCAGCAGCCGACTCCCCCGGACCGACGACACAGATACGCAGTATTTT
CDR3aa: CASSRLPRTDDTDTQYF

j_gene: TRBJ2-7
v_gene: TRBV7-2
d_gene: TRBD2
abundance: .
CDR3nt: TGTGCCAGCACCCCAAATCTAGCGGGAGGGTACGAGCAGTACTTC
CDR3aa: CASTPNLAGGYEQYF

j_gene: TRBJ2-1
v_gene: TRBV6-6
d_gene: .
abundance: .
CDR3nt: TGTGCCAGCAGCCCCTCGGGTGGGGGCGTGACGCAGTTCTTC
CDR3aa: CASSPSGGGVTQFF

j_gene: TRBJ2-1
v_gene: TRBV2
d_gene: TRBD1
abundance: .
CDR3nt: TGTGCCATGGCCGGGACAGGGGGCAATGAGCAGTTCTTC
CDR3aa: CAMAGTGGNEQFF

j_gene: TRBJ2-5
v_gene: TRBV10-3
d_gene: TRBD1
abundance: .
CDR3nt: TGTGCCATCACGGGCGCTCCCTCAGGGGGGACCCAGTACTTC
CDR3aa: CAITGAPSGGTQYF

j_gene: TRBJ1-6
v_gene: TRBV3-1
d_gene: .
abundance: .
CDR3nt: TGTGCCAGCAGCCATCTTCCCGGGTGGGGCGGAAGTTCACCCCTCCACTTT
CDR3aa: CASSHLPGWGGSSPLHF

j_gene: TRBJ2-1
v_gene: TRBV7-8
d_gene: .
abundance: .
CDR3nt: TGTGCCAGCAGCTCAATAGACAGCGTCTACAATGAGCAGTTCTTC
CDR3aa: CASSSIDSVYNEQFF

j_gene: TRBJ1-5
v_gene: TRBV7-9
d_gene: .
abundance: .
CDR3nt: TGTGCCAGCAGTAATGGGGGCCCCGAGCATTTT
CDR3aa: CASSNGGPEHF